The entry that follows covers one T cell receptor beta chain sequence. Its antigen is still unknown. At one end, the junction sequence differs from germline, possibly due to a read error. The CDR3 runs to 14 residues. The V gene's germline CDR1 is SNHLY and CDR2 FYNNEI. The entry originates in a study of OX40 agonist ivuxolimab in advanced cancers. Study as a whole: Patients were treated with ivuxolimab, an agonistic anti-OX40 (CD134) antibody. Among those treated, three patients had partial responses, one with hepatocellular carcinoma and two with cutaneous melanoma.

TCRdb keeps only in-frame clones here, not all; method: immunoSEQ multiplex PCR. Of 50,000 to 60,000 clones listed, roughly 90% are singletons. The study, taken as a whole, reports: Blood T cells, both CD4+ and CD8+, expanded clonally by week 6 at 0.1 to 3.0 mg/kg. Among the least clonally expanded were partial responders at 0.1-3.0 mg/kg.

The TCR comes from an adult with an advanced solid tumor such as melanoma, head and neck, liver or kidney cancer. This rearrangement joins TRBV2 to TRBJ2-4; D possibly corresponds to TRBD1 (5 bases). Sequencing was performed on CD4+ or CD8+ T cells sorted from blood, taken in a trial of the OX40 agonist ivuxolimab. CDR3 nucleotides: TGTGCCACCAGTGGGGCTGTAGCCAAAAACATTCAGTACTTC. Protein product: CATSGAVAKNIQYF.